Each of the 27 T cell receptor beta chains below was sequenced from the same sample in a study of T cell responses to AZD1222 COVID-19 vaccine. TCRdb's table, derived via immunoSEQ multiplex PCR, lists solely in-frame clones and lacks some. The sample lists some 110,000 clones, about nine tenths occurring once. Sequenced material: peripheral blood, taken on day 0 of AZD1222 vaccination. Every receptor here comes from an adult in good health.

The V gene is TRBV6-2 or TRBV6-3, the J gene TRBJ1-5, with no clear D. Germline V gene sequence: CDR1 MNHEY, CDR2 SVGEGT. The V and J ends lost 2 bases and 6 bases respectively, with 8 bases between them. The CDR3 length is 13 residues. The CDR3 DNA sequence: TGTGCCAGCAGTTACGCGGTAATTCAGCCCCAGCATTTT. It specifies CASSYAVIQPQHF.

This chain connects TRBV7-9 to TRBJ2-7; 7 bases map to TRBD1. The germline gives CDR1 SEHNR, CDR2 FQNEAQ (reference sequence). V shed 0 bases, J shed 4 bases, and the junction held 3 bases outside the gene matches. The CDR3 extends over 14 amino acids. CDR3: CASSLAPGQYEQYF. The CDR3 region has the DNA TGTGCCAGCAGCTTAGCACCGGGACAGTACGAGCAGTACTTC.

The chain links TRBV5-5 to TRBJ1-4; D is unresolved. CDR3 size: 13 residues. Germline V gene lookup returns CDR1 SGHKS and CDR2 YYEKEE (reference sequence). The V and J ends lost 1 base and 8 bases respectively, with 9 bases between them. The CDR3 reads CASSLLVQEKLFF. The CDR3 DNA sequence: TGTGCCAGCAGCTTGTTGGTCCAGGAAAAACTGTTTTTT.

The rearrangement uses TRBV28 and TRBJ2-7; D perhaps matches TRBD2 (6 bases). V was clipped by 6 bases and J by 5 bases, with 14 bases between them. The length of the CDR3 is 13 residues. The germline V gene encodes CDR1 MDHEN and CDR2 SYDVKM. As DNA, the CDR3 is TGTGCCAGCAGGCGTGGGGGGTTGAACGAGCAGTACTTC. Translating it yields CASRRGGLNEQYF.

This clone was detected only once. V is TRBV9 and J is TRBJ2-3; 9 positions agree with TRBD2. The CDR3 has 15 amino acids. The V gene end was trimmed by 0 bases and the J gene end by 4 bases; junction bases not matched to a gene: 3. Germline CDR1 is SGDLS and CDR2 is YYNGEE. The chain's CDR3 is CASSVGGGRADTQYF. For the CDR3, the DNA is TGTGCCAGCAGCGTAGGAGGCGGGAGGGCAGATACGCAGTATTTT.

V and J are TRBV6-2 or TRBV6-3 and TRBJ2-5; 10 nucleotides align to TRBD2. The junction had 8 bases not matched to a gene; V was cut back by 5 bases and J by 2 bases. The germline CDR1 and CDR2 sequences are MNHEY and SVGEGT. The CDR3 runs 16 residues. CDR3 region: CASSQLLAGVQETQYF. As DNA, the CDR3 is TGTGCCAGCAGTCAGCTTCTAGCGGGAGTTCAAGAGACCCAGTACTTC.

The table lists this clone with a count of one. CDR3 DNA sequence: TGTGCCAGCAGTCGGGGGCGCCGATTAGCGGGAACTTACGAGCAGTACTTC. This codes for CASSRGRRLAGTYEQYF. The chain carries TRBV6-6 and TRBJ2-7; 8 positions agree with TRBD2. CDR3 size: 17 residues. Germline V gene sequence: CDR1 MNHNY, CDR2 SVGAGI (reference sequence). After removal of 5 bases from V and 4 bases from J, the junction contained 16 bases not matched to a gene.

This clone is a singleton in its sample. The chain employs TRBV10-1 and TRBJ2-1; tentatively, D is TRBD1 (5 bases). The CDR3 spans 16 residues. Per the germline V gene, CDR1 is WNHNN and CDR2 is SYGVQD (reference sequence). Trimming removed 4 bases at V and 7 bases at J, with 20 bases between. The CDR3 DNA is TGCGCCAGCAGTGGAGAGAAGGGGTATGGTGTAAATGAGCAGTTCTTC. It translates to CASSGEKGYGVNEQFF.

The CDR3, as DNA: TGCGCCAGCAGCGGGGGGACTAGCCGGGAGACCCAGTACTTC. Translation: CASSGGTSRETQYF. The chain carries TRBV5-1 and TRBJ2-5, with 9 bases fitting TRBD2. V lost 4 bases to trimming and J lost 5 bases; unmatched junction nucleotides: 6. CDR1 is SGHRS and CDR2 is YFSETQ in the germline V gene. The CDR3 is 14 residues long.

The chain has TRBV4-1 and TRBJ1-5; maybe TRBD1 (6 bases). Germline CDR1 reads MGHRA; CDR2 reads YSYEKL. The CDR3 contains 14 residues. Trimming cost V 5 bases and J 7 bases, with 15 bases left between them. The CDR3 protein is CASSWLGGGQPQHF. In nucleotides, the CDR3 is TGCGCCAGCAGCTGGTTAGGGGGAGGACAGCCCCAGCATTTT.

The gene calls are TRBV7-2 and TRBJ2-5, with 10 bases lining up with TRBD2. Germline CDR1 reads SGHTA; CDR2 reads FQGNSA. The CDR3 loop spans 15 amino acids. V gave up 3 bases and J gave up 5 bases; unmatched junction bases: 6. In DNA, the CDR3 is TGTGCCAGCAGCTTCGATAGCGGGAGGTGGGAGACCCAGTACTTC. This encodes CASSFDSGRWETQYF.

The chain recombines TRBV20-1 with TRBJ1-2, with TRBD1 as a possible D gene (6 bases). Trimming took 3 bases from V and 0 from J, leaving 11 bases between them. The CDR3 runs 14 residues. Germline V CDR1 and CDR2: DFQATT, SNEGSKA (reference sequence). CDR3 nucleotide sequence: TGCAGTGCTAGTACGACAGGATCTAACTATGGCTACACCTTC. It yields the protein CSASTTGSNYGYTF.

This clone was observed once. The chain has TRBV5-6 and TRBJ1-6; perhaps TRBD1 as D (5 bases). The germline V gene encodes CDR1 SGHDT and CDR2 YYEEEE. The CDR3 spans 17 residues. Trimming took 4 bases from V and 2 from J, leaving 16 bases between them. The CDR3 DNA follows: TGTGCCAGCAGCCACCGGGGACCGCCAACCTATAATTCACCCCTCCACTTT. This sequence encodes CASSHRGPPTYNSPLHF.

This sequence joins TRBV6-5 and TRBJ1-2; tentatively, D is TRBD1 (5 bases). Germline CDR1 is MNHEY and CDR2 is SVGAGI. The CDR3 loop spans 14 amino acids. The V and J ends lost 7 bases and 7 bases respectively, with 19 bases between them. The CDR3 nucleotides are TGTGCCAGCACCCAATCCGGGACGGTGGGTGGCTACACCTTC. As protein: CASTQSGTVGGYTF.

V gene TRBV10-1 combines with J gene TRBJ2-7, with 8 bases fitting TRBD2. The germline V gene has CDR1 WNHNN and CDR2 SYGVQD (reference sequence). J gave up 5 bases and V 10 bases, and 7 bases lay outside the gene matches. The CDR3 totals 12 residues. In nucleotides, the CDR3 is TGCGCCACCTCGACTAGCGCTAACGAGCAGTACTTC. Protein sequence: CATSTSANEQYF.

The chain uses TRBV12-3 or TRBV12-4 and TRBJ2-3; D ambiguous. The CDR3 contains 13 residues. Trimming took off 6 bases at V and 0 bases at J, with 7 bases between the two ends. CDR3 amino acids: CASRSTSTDTQYF. As DNA, the CDR3 is TGTGCCAGCAGATCCACTAGCACAGATACGCAGTATTTT.

The chain combines TRBV5-1 with TRBJ2-7; TRBD2 matches at 11 bases. V shed 0 bases and J 2 bases; nucleotides not matched to a gene: 1. The germline gives CDR1 SGHRS, CDR2 YFSETQ. This CDR3 spans 15 amino acids. The CDR3 region is CASSLASGRPYEQYF. The DNA of the CDR3 is TGCGCCAGCAGCTTGGCTAGCGGGAGGCCCTACGAGCAGTACTTC.

The chain joins TRBV18 to TRBJ1-4; weak D call: TRBD1 (5 bases). Germline values: CDR1 KGHSH, CDR2 LQKENI. The CDR3 sequence is 13 residues long. Trimming took 6 bases from V and 6 from J, leaving 11 bases between them. The CDR3 nucleotides read TGTGCCAGCTCGAACGCAGGGTATGAAAAACTGTTTTTT. Its translation: CASSNAGYEKLFF.

This chain connects TRBV6-5 to TRBJ2-7; D is unclear. This CDR3 has 13 amino acids. V was clipped by 2 bases and J by 10 bases, with 15 bases between them. Germline V lookup: CDR1 MNHEY, CDR2 SVGAGI. The CDR3 reads CASSYDSSKDQYF. The CDR3 nucleotides are TGTGCCAGCAGTTACGATAGTTCTAAGGATCAGTACTTC.

V usage is TRBV27 and J usage is TRBJ2-7; TRBD1 is a possible D gene (6 bases). The CDR3 is made up of 14 amino acids. Trimming cost V 6 bases and J 2 bases, with 14 bases left between them. Germline lookup yields CDR1 MNHEY and CDR2 SMNVEV (reference sequence). CDR3 residues: CASRWGQGPYEQYF. In DNA, the CDR3 is TGTGCCAGCAGATGGGGGCAGGGTCCCTACGAGCAGTACTTC.

The chain combines TRBV5-4 with TRBJ2-7, with D possibly matching TRBD2 (5 bases). V was clipped by 2 bases and J by 5 bases, with 17 bases between them. CDR1 is SGHNT and CDR2 is YYREEE in the germline V gene (reference sequence). This CDR3 comprises 15 residues. The CDR3 DNA is TGTGCCAGCAGCTTCGGACTCCAGGATGGCAACGAGCAGTACTTC. Translated: CASSFGLQDGNEQYF.

The rearrangement links TRBV30 to TRBJ1-6, with D tentatively TRBD1 (5 bases). Germline V lookup: CDR1 GTSNPN, CDR2 SVGIG (reference sequence). With 5 bases removed from V and 6 bases from J, the gap between germline ends came to 17 bases. The CDR3 consists of 15 residues. DNA of the CDR3: TGTGCCTGGGGGGCCAGGGTTAGGGGTAATTCACCCCTCCACTTT. Amino acid sequence: CAWGARVRGNSPLHF.

V usage is TRBV6-5 and J usage is TRBJ1-1; D is unresolved. The length of the CDR3 is 15 residues. V was cut by 7 bases and J by 5 bases, with 20 bases left in between. Germline V gene lookup returns CDR1 MNHEY and CDR2 SVGAGI. The CDR3 DNA sequence: TGTGCCAGCAACACCGGGAAACAGCCCCAAACTGAAGCTTTCTTT. It translates to CASNTGKQPQTEAFF.

J is TRBJ2-3 and V is TRBV7-9; the D call may be TRBD1 or TRBD2 (5 bases each). V was clipped by 5 bases and J by 1 base, with 16 bases between them. CDR1 is SEHNR and CDR2 is FQNEAQ in the germline V gene (reference sequence). The CDR3 sequence is 16 residues long. The CDR3: CASSPPRPGRTDTQYF. For the CDR3, the DNA is TGTGCCAGCAGCCCGCCCCGGCCGGGGCGCACAGATACGCAGTATTTT.

The V gene is TRBV3-1 (or the pseudogene TRBV3-2), the J gene TRBJ2-2, with 14 bases identical to TRBD2. Germline loops: CDR1 LGHDT, CDR2 YNNKEL (reference sequence). CDR3 length equals 17 residues. The J segment lost 7 bases and the V segment lost 3 bases, leaving 7 bases of the junction unmatched. The CDR3 spells CASSHGLAGGLGGELFF. The CDR3 DNA sequence: TGTGCCAGCAGCCACGGACTAGCGGGAGGTTTGGGCGGGGAGCTGTTTTTT.

The J gene is TRBJ1-5, the V gene TRBV5-4, with 8 positions matching TRBD1. The germline CDR1 and CDR2 sequences are SGHNT and YYREEE (reference sequence). The CDR3 consists of 14 residues. V lost 0 bases, J lost 11 bases, and 7 bases stayed unmatched. The CDR3: CASSLAGQVVTQHF. In nucleotides, the CDR3 is TGTGCCAGCAGCTTGGCGGGACAGGTAGTCACCCAGCATTTT.

The chain links TRBV28 to TRBJ1-1; TRBD1 is a possible D gene (5 bases). This CDR3 spans 16 amino acids. The germline gives CDR1 MDHEN, CDR2 SYDVKM. V was pared by 1 base and J by 1 base, with 13 bases between. The CDR3 nucleotides are TGTGCCAGCAGTTTATTTCTCCGGGGGGGGAACACTGAAGCTTTCTTT. Translation gives CASSLFLRGGNTEAFF.